The 21 T cell receptor beta chains given below trace back to one sample, sequenced in a study of T-cell reconstitution after alpha-beta-depleted transplantation in children (dated by TCRdb to between 2015 and 2016). The library was prepared using PCR. The sample was run on an Illumina HiSeq 2500. TCR libraries were prepared with molecular barcoding, using unique molecular identifiers to normalize TCRbeta repertoire quantification. Starting from the raw public reads, TCRdb applied fastp trimming at Q25, assembled clones with MiXCR and retained in-frame beta chains. Rows with a matching CDR3 protein are joined into one entry that keeps the most common DNA and genes. The sample table lists under 750,000 distinct CDR3 sequences, 23% of them with a count of one. The ten largest clones represent roughly 15% of the sample. What this sample's treatment or condition label stands for: allogeneic hematopoietic cell transplantation with graft depleted of TCRalphabeta T cells and CD19 B cells.

Sequencing used PBMCs, mostly from graft donor cells, obtained 360 days after TCRalphabeta/CD19-depleted stem cell transplant. All receptors derive from a boy in the first two years of life who had a stem cell transplant for acute myeloid leukemia, so the T cells may come from the graft donor.

This clonotype occurred a few times. The chain employs TRBV12-3 or TRBV12-4 and TRBJ2-7; D might be TRBD1 or TRBD2, each matching 6 bases. The CDR3 has 16 amino acids. Trimming removed 2 bases from V and 3 bases from J, with 17 bases in between. The CDR3 coding sequence is TGTGCCAGCAGTTTAATGGAGGGGGACCTTATCTACGAGCAGTACTTC. This encodes CASSLMEGDLIYEQYF.

The V and J genes are TRBV7-2 and TRBJ2-7; possible D gene TRBD1, 5 bases. V was pared by 4 bases and J by 3 bases, with 16 bases between. Germline V gives CDR1 SGHTA, CDR2 FQGNSA. The CDR3 loop spans 15 amino acids. In DNA form, the CDR3 reads TGTGCCAGCAGCTCCCTAGACAGCAGCCTCTACGAGCAGTACTTC. It translates to CASSSLDSSLYEQYF. The full variable domain, completed using reference TRBV7-2 and TRBJ2-7, is GAGVSQSPSNKVTEKGKDVELRCDPISGHTALYWYRQSLGQGLEFLIYFQGNSAPDKSGLPSDRFSAERTGGSVSTLTIQRTQQEDSAVYLCASSSLDSSLYEQYFGPGTRLTVT.

A few counts support this clonotype. The chain recombines TRBV20-1 with TRBJ2-7, with 14 bases that match TRBD2. Trimming at V came to 6 bases and at J to 6 bases, leaving 10 bases not matched to a gene. Per the germline V gene, CDR1 is DFQATT and CDR2 is SNEGSKA (reference sequence). The CDR3 extends over 15 amino acids. The CDR3, as DNA: TGCAGTGCCCCCAGACTAGCGGGGGGGCCGGCCGAGCAGTACTTC. Translation gives CSAPRLAGGPAEQYF.

In its sample, this clonotype was seen a few times. The rearrangement joins TRBV28 to TRBJ2-6; TRBD1 agrees at 8 bases. Germline V gene sequence: CDR1 MDHEN, CDR2 SYDVKM. CDR3 length equals 18 residues. J gave up 2 bases and V 4 bases, and 10 bases lay outside the gene matches. The CDR3 DNA follows: TGTGCCAGCAGTTCCCCAAGGACAGGGCTTACTGGGGCCAACGTCCTGACTTTC. It yields the protein CASSSPRTGLTGANVLTF.

This clonotype was seen more than once but under ten times. V is TRBV20-1 and J is TRBJ1-6, with D uncertain. This CDR3 contains 15 residues. Looked up from germline, CDR1 is DFQATT and CDR2 is SNEGSKA (reference sequence). V was pared by 4 bases and J by 4 bases, with 14 bases between. DNA of the CDR3: TGCAGTGCTACATGGGGAAGTGGTTATAATTCACCCCTCCACTTT. Encoded protein: CSATWGSGYNSPLHF.

The chain uses TRBV20-1 and TRBJ2-2, with 9 bases that match TRBD2. There are 14 residues in the CDR3. Germline V gives CDR1 DFQATT, CDR2 SNEGSKA (reference sequence). V lost 0 bases, J lost 7 bases, and 3 bases stayed unmatched. CDR3 loop: CSARDLAGHGELFF. The CDR3 DNA reads TGCAGTGCTAGAGATCTAGCGGGACACGGGGAGCTGTTTTTT.

This clonotype was recorded at least ten times. The CDR3 protein is CSARPNEQYV. CDR3 DNA: TGCAGTGCTAGACCGAACGAGCAGTACGTC. This chain uses TRBV20-1 with TRBJ2-7, with D unclear. Trimming removed 2 bases from V and 5 bases from J, with 4 bases in between. This CDR3 is 10 amino acids long. CDR1 DFQATT and CDR2 SNEGSKA come from the germline V gene (reference sequence).

This clonotype was found many times. V is TRBV20-1 and J is TRBJ1-5; tentative D call: TRBD1 (5 bases). This CDR3 contains 14 residues. Trimming removed 0 bases from V and 9 bases from J, with 15 bases in between. The germline V gene has CDR1 DFQATT and CDR2 SNEGSKA (reference sequence). As DNA, the CDR3 is TGCAGTGCTAGAGACGAACAGACAGTTCGGCCCCAGCATTTT. It specifies CSARDEQTVRPQHF.

This clonotype was recorded a few times. The genes are TRBV29-1 and TRBJ2-5, with 7 bases fitting TRBD2. This CDR3 contains 16 residues. Germline V gene sequence: CDR1 SQVTM, CDR2 ANQGSEA. The V gene end was trimmed by 3 bases and the J gene end by 3 bases; junction bases not matched to a gene: 13. CDR3 in DNA: TGCAGCGTTGATAAGTGGGGGGGGTATCTCAAAGAGACCCAGTACTTC. It specifies CSVDKWGGYLKETQYF.

This clonotype turned up a few times. The chain joins TRBV20-1 to TRBJ1-1; weak D call: TRBD1 (5 bases). V gave up 2 bases and J gave up 0 bases, with 13 bases separating them. The CDR3 is 15 residues long. CDR1 is DFQATT and CDR2 is SNEGSKA in the germline V gene (reference sequence). The CDR3 loop is CSARSVETVNTEAFF. The DNA of the CDR3 is TGCAGTGCTAGATCCGTCGAGACAGTGAACACTGAAGCTTTCTTT.

A few counts support this clonotype. The chain employs TRBV12-3 or TRBV12-4 and TRBJ2-5; 12 bases are shared with TRBD2. The CDR3 loop spans 14 amino acids. V shed 5 bases and J 5 bases; nucleotides not matched to a gene: 3. CDR3 DNA sequence: TGTGCCAGCAGTATAGGACTAGCGGGGGAGACCCAGTACTTC. It yields the protein CASSIGLAGETQYF.

This clonotype was counted between two and nine times. The chain has TRBV12-3 or TRBV12-4 and TRBJ2-7, with D uncertain. The CDR3 sequence is 13 residues long. Trimming stripped 5 bases from V and 2 bases from J, with 10 bases between. The CDR3 bases are TGTGCCAGCAGTCAGCGAAGAACCTACGAGCAGTACTTC. Its protein product is CASSQRRTYEQYF.

This clonotype has more than one count but fewer than ten. The V and J genes are TRBV6-1 and TRBJ2-6; D possibly corresponds to TRBD2 (6 bases). Looked up from germline, CDR1 is MNHNS and CDR2 is SASEGT. The CDR3 totals 14 residues. V lost 6 bases and J 2 bases, leaving 8 bases between the germline ends. CDR3 sequence: CASREGPGANVLTF. The CDR3 coding sequence is TGTGCCAGCAGGGAGGGACCTGGGGCCAACGTCCTGACTTTC.

The chain couples TRBV27 to TRBJ2-5; D is possibly TRBD1 or TRBD2 (5 bases each). The CDR3 totals 16 residues. Germline CDR1 is MNHEY and CDR2 is SMNVEV (reference sequence). Trimming stripped 5 bases from V and 2 bases from J, with 18 bases between. The CDR3 here is CASSLNPWDQQETQYF. The CDR3 DNA follows: TGTGCCAGCAGTCTGAACCCCTGGGACCAACAAGAGACCCAGTACTTC.

This clonotype was seen at least ten times. CDR3 nucleotides: TGTGCCAGCACCCCGGGCTACCAAGAGACCCAGTACTTC. It translates to CASTPGYQETQYF. The chain has TRBV12-3 or TRBV12-4 and TRBJ2-5; D is ambiguous. Trimming shortened V by 7 bases and J by 0 bases, and 9 bases separated the two germline ends. The CDR3 extends over 13 amino acids.

In its sample, this clonotype was seen a few times. The J gene is TRBJ1-1, the V gene TRBV20-1, with unresolved D. The V end lost 3 bases, the J end lost 2 bases, and 10 bases lay between the germline ends. The CDR3 consists of 13 residues. Germline-derived CDR1 and CDR2 are DFQATT and SNEGSKA (reference sequence). The chain's CDR3 is CSASSALNTEAFF. CDR3 bases: TGCAGTGCTAGTTCCGCGCTCAACACTGAAGCTTTCTTT.

There are many counts of this clonotype. Here the CDR3 DNA reads TGCAGTGCTAGGGACGCCATAAACGGTTTCTACGAGCAGTACTTC. Protein product: CSARDAINGFYEQYF. V gene TRBV20-1 combines with J gene TRBJ2-7; D call uncertain. V shed 3 bases and J shed 3 bases, with 18 bases lying between them. CDR3 length equals 15 residues. Germline V CDR1 and CDR2: DFQATT, SNEGSKA (reference sequence).

The rearrangement links TRBV30 to TRBJ1-3; a possible D gene is TRBD1 (5 bases). CDR1 and CDR2 from the germline V gene are GTSNPN and SVGIG (reference sequence). V was trimmed by 3 bases and J by 0 bases, leaving 9 bases between them. This CDR3 contains 14 residues. In nucleotides, the CDR3 is TGTGCCTGGAGCAGGGCCACCTCTGGAAACACCATATATTTT. It encodes CAWSRATSGNTIYF.

This clonotype was recorded many times. The V and J genes are TRBV29-1 and TRBJ2-1, with D maybe TRBD2 (7 bases). This CDR3 contains 13 residues. V dropped 7 bases and J dropped 5 bases, with 15 bases sitting between them. Germline assignment: CDR1 SQVTM and CDR2 ANQGSEA. CDR3 amino acids: CSAQRGGNNEQFF. DNA of the CDR3: TGCAGCGCCCAGAGGGGGGGGAACAATGAGCAGTTCTTC.

J is TRBJ2-3 and V is TRBV20-1; TRBD2 matches 14 bases. The CDR3 length is 15 residues. From germline, CDR1 is DFQATT and CDR2 SNEGSKA (reference sequence). The CDR3 DNA reads as TGCGGCGCCCGGACTAGCGGGGGGCCCACAGATACGCAGTATTTT. Translating gives CGARTSGGPTDTQYF.

The V call is TRBV11-2, the J call TRBJ2-6; 8 bases fit TRBD1. The CDR3 totals 18 residues. Trimming took 3 bases from V and 0 from J; bases not matched to a gene: 7. The V gene's germline CDR1 is SGHAT and CDR2 FQNNGV. CDR3 sequence reads: CASSFYGDRGSGANVLTF. CDR3 sequence (DNA): TGTGCCAGCAGCTTCTACGGCGACAGGGGCTCTGGGGCCAACGTCCTGACTTTC.